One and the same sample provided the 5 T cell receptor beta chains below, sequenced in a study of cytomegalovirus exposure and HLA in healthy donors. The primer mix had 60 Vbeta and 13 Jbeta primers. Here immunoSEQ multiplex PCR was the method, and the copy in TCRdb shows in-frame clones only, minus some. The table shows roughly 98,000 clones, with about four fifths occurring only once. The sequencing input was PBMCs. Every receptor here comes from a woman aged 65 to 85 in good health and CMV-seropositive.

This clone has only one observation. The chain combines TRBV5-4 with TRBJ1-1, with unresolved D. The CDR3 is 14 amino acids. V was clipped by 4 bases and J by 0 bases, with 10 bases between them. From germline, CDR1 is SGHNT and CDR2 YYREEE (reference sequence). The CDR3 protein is CASSLAPVNTEAFF. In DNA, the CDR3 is TGTGCCAGCAGCCTCGCTCCGGTGAACACTGAAGCTTTCTTT.

The CDR3 is CAATGSTDTQYF. The CDR3 nucleotides read TGTGCCGCCACAGGGAGCACAGATACGCAGTATTTT. The genes are TRBV10-3 and TRBJ2-3; the D gene is possibly TRBD1 (6 bases). Deletions cut 11 bases from V and 0 bases from J, with 9 bases between. Germline CDR1 ENHRY, CDR2 SYGVKD. The CDR3 length is 12 residues.

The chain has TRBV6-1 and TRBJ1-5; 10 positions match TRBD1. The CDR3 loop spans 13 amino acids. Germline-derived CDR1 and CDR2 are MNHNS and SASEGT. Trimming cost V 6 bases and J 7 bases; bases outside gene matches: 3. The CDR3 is CASRGTGDQPQHF. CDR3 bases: TGTGCCAGCAGAGGGACAGGGGACCAGCCCCAGCATTTT.

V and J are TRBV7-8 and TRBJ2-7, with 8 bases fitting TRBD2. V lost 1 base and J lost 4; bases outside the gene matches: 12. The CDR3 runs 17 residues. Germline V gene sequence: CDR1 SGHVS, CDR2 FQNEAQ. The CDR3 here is CASSLGAGGGRSYEQYF. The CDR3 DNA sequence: TGTGCCAGCAGCTTAGGGGCGGGTGGCGGGAGGTCGTACGAGCAGTACTTC.

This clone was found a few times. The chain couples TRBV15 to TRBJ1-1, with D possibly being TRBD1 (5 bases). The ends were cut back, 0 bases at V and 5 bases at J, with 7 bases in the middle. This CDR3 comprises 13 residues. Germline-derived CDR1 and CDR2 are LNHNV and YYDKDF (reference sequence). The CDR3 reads CATSRDQGTEAFF. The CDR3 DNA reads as TGTGCCACCAGCAGAGACCAGGGTACTGAAGCTTTCTTT.